Presented here are 14 T cell receptor beta chains from one specimen sequenced in a study of T cells in Graves' hyperthyroidism and ophthalmopathy. TCR beta CDR3 sequences were amplified from RNA transcripts. When the TCR CDR3 underwent first-round RT-PCR, the HTBI primer set was used. TCRdb analysed the multiplex PCR reads with MiXCR anew, one entry per CDR3 protein. The sample yields approximately 330,000 distinct CDR3 sequences, 12% to 15% seen once. The sample was blood. The receptors here all came from a woman aged 40 to 50 with Graves' ophthalmopathy.

As regards this clonotype: A much larger clone lies a single base off, so this may be a read error. J is TRBJ1-4 and V is TRBV5-1; D remains ambiguous. The length of the CDR3 is 14 residues. Germline lookup yields CDR1 SGHRS and CDR2 YFSETQ. This CDR3 is CVSSLGTTNEKLFF. As DNA, the CDR3 is TGCGTCAGCAGCTTGGGGACAACTAATGAAAAACTGTTTTTT.

There are many counts of this clonotype. This chain joins TRBV6-5 and TRBJ1-1, with 10 positions matching TRBD1. V gave up 2 bases and J gave up 4 bases; unmatched junction bases: 10. The CDR3 is made up of 17 amino acids. Per the germline V gene, CDR1 is MNHEY and CDR2 is SVGAGI. The CDR3 is CASSYLPGQGSGTEAFF. The CDR3 coding sequence is TGTGCCAGCAGTTACCTCCCGGGACAGGGGAGTGGCACTGAAGCTTTCTTT.

Many counts were recorded for this clonotype. The gene calls are TRBV18 and TRBJ2-3; D remains unclear. CDR1 is KGHSH and CDR2 is LQKENI in the germline V gene. The V end was cut by 2 bases, the J end by 4 bases, with 7 bases between. CDR3 size: 13 residues. CDR3 bases: TGTGCCAGCTCACCAGAAATCTCAGATACGCAGTATTTT. Its protein is CASSPEISDTQYF.

This sequence joins TRBV19 and TRBJ2-5; D is uncertain. CDR3 size: 13 residues. Trimming left V 10 bases short and J 7 bases short, with 19 bases between. The germline CDR1 and CDR2 sequences are LNHDA and SQIVND (reference sequence). In DNA form, the CDR3 reads TGTGCCACCCAGAAGGACGGATCAGGGACCCAGTACTTC. Translation gives CATQKDGSGTQYF.

This clonotype showed up just a few times. A much larger clone sits a single nucleotide away, making a read error possible. V gene TRBV2 combines with J gene TRBJ1-1; perhaps TRBD1 as D (6 bases). This CDR3 has 15 residues. CDR1 is SNHLY and CDR2 is FYNNEI in the germline V gene. The CDR3 sequence is CASSELGGANTGAFF. CDR3 bases: TGTGCCAGCAGTGAGCTAGGGGGGGCGAACACTGGAGCTTTCTTT.

This clonotype occurred many times. The chain couples TRBV7-8 to TRBJ2-7, with D possibly TRBD2 on 5 matching bases. Looked up from germline, CDR1 is SGHVS and CDR2 is FQNEAQ. Between the trimmed V and J ends, which lost 0 bases and 4 bases, there was a span of 13 bases. The CDR3 runs 15 residues. In DNA, the CDR3 is TGTGCCAGCAGCTTAGCCCTAGCATACGAATACGAGCAGTACTTC. Translating gives CASSLALAYEYEQYF. The entire variable domain, with the rest obtained from reference TRBV7-8 and TRBJ2-7, is as follows: GAGVSQSPRYKVAKRGQDVALRCDPISGHVSLFWYQQALGQGPEFLTYFQNEAQLDKSGLPSDRFFAERPEGSVSTLKIQRTQQEDSAVYLCASSLALAYEYEQYFGPGTRLTVT.

This clonotype was observed many times. J is TRBJ1-1 and V is TRBV2; possible D gene TRBD1, 5 bases. V lost 4 bases, J lost 4 bases, and 19 bases lay in between. The germline V gene has CDR1 SNHLY and CDR2 FYNNEI. This CDR3 region has 16 residues. CDR3 residues: CASSVSRELGGTEAFF. CDR3 nucleotides: TGTGCCAGCAGTGTCAGCAGGGAGTTAGGAGGCACTGAAGCTTTCTTT.

This clonotype was seen more than once but under ten times. This chain uses TRBV20-1 with TRBJ1-2, with no clear D. This CDR3 has 11 residues. The germline V and J ends were trimmed by 7 bases and 4 bases, with 10 bases remaining between them. The germline V gene has CDR1 DFQATT and CDR2 SNEGSKA (reference sequence). The CDR3: CSVPTIYGYTF. The CDR3 DNA reads TGCAGTGTCCCGACTATCTATGGCTACACCTTC.

The chain employs TRBV3-1 and TRBJ2-1; 11 positions match TRBD2. Per germline, CDR1 LGHDT and CDR2 YNNKEL (reference sequence). V gave up 4 bases and J gave up 4 bases; unmatched junction bases: 12. This CDR3 spans 18 amino acids. The CDR3, as DNA: TGTGCCAGCAGCCGAAAACCCCTCCTAGCGGGAGGTTACAATGAGCAGTTCTTC. This gives the protein CASSRKPLLAGGYNEQFF.

This clonotype was counted at least ten times. The chain carries TRBV7-9 and TRBJ1-5; 7 bases map to TRBD1. The CDR3 runs 16 residues. CDR1 and CDR2 (germline): SEHNR, FQNEAQ (reference sequence). With V trimmed by 6 bases and J by 3 bases, 11 bases remained unmatched. In nucleotides, the CDR3 is TGTGCCAGCAGGATAAGCCGGGACAGCCTCAATCAGCCCCAGCATTTT. Translating gives CASRISRDSLNQPQHF.

This chain uses TRBV19 with TRBJ2-3; the D gene could be TRBD1 or TRBD2 (6 bases each). Germline CDR1 LNHDA, CDR2 SQIVND (reference sequence). The CDR3 length is 15 residues. The V and J ends lost 7 bases and 0 bases respectively, with 14 bases between them. CDR3 sequence (DNA): TGTGCCAGTACTTTGGGGGGCAGGAGCACAGATACGCAGTATTTT. Amino acids: CASTLGGRSTDTQYF.

This clonotype was detected many times. The chain couples TRBV20-1 to TRBJ2-1; 15 bases align to TRBD2. V lost 5 bases and J lost 12; bases outside the gene matches: 14. Looked up from germline, CDR1 is DFQATT and CDR2 is SNEGSKA (reference sequence). This CDR3 is built from 16 residues. This CDR3 is CSARGLAGGLSGRQFF. The CDR3 bases are TGCAGTGCTCGCGGACTAGCGGGAGGGCTTTCGGGTCGGCAGTTCTTC.

The chain recombines TRBV20-1 with TRBJ1-3, with no clear D. Germline lookup yields CDR1 DFQATT and CDR2 SNEGSKA (reference sequence). Trimming pared 5 bases from V and 4 bases from J, leaving 6 bases between. CDR3 size: 11 residues. The CDR3 bases are TGCAGTGCTTTTCGCGGAAACACCATATATTTT. Translation gives CSAFRGNTIYF.

The rearrangement links TRBV27 to TRBJ2-1, with TRBD1 matching over 9 bases. Germline V gene sequence: CDR1 MNHEY, CDR2 SMNVEV (reference sequence). The CDR3 covers 14 residues. Germline trimming cut 4 bases from V and 7 bases from J; bases unmatched to any gene: 5. The CDR3 DNA follows: TGTGCCAGCAGTTACAGGGGGCTTAGGAATGAGCAGTTCTTC. The encoded protein is CASSYRGLRNEQFF.